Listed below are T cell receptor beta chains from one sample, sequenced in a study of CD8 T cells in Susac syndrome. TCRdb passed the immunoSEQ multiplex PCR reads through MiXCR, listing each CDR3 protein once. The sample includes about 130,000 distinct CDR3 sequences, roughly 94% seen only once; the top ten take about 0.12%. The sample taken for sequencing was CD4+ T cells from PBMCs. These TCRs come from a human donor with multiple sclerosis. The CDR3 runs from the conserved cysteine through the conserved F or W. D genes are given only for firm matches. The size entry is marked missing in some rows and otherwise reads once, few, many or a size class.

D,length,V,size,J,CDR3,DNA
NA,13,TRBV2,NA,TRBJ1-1,CASNRDTNTEAFF,TGTGCCAGCAATCGGGACACGAACACTGAAGCTTTCTTT
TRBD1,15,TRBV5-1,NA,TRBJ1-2,CASSAQTGRGYGYTF,TGCGCCAGCAGCGCCCAGACAGGGCGGGGGTATGGCTACACCTTC
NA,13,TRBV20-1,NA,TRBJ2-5,CSASVPREETQYF,TGCAGTGCTAGTGTCCCCAGGGAAGAGACCCAGTACTTC
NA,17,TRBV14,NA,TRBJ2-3,CASSPLQGRGDTDTQYF,TGTGCCAGCAGCCCGCTACAGGGCCGTGGGGACACAGATACGCAGTATTTT
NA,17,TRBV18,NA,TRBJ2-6,CASSPLGDLSGANVLTF,TGTGCCAGCTCACCCCTTGGCGATCTCTCTGGGGCCAACGTCCTGACTTTC
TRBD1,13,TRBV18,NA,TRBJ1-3,CASSAGTENTIYF,TGTGCCAGCTCAGCCGGGACAGAAAACACCATATATTTT
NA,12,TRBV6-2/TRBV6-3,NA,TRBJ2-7,CASSLTVYEQYF,TGTGCCAGCAGCTTGACAGTTTACGAGCAGTACTTC
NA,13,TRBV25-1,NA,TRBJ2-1,CASSSNRAYEQFF,TGTGCCAGCAGTAGTAACAGGGCCTATGAGCAGTTCTTC
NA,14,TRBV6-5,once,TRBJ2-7,CASSSGSMGYEQYF,TGTGCCAGCAGTTCCGGGTCAATGGGATACGAGCAGTACTTC
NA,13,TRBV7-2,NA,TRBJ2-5,CASSSGGRETQYF,TGTGCCAGCAGCTCCGGGGGGCGGGAGACCCAGTACTTC
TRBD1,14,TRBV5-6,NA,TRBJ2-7,CASSLGQGIHEQYF,TGTGCCAGCAGCTTGGGACAGGGGATCCACGAGCAGTACTTC
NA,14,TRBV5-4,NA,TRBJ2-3,CASSLVGSEVTQYF,TGTGCCAGCAGCTTGGTTGGCTCTGAGGTTACGCAGTATTTT
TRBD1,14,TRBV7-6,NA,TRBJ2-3,CASIGPGGADTQYF,TGTGCCAGCATTGGGCCAGGGGGCGCAGATACGCAGTATTTT
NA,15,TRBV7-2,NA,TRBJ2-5,CASSPRQAIQETQYF,TGTGCCAGCAGCCCCAGACAGGCGATACAAGAGACCCAGTACTTC
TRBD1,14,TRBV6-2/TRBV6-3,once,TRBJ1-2,CASRRGTGTYGYTF,TGTGCCAGCAGACGAGGGACAGGGACCTATGGCTACACCTTC
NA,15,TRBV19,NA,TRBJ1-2,CASSMALPRGYGYTF,TGTGCCAGTAGTATGGCGCTCCCGAGGGGCTATGGCTACACCTTC
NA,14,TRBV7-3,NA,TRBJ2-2,CASSLGGDGGELFF,TGTGCCAGCAGCTTAGGAGGGGATGGCGGGGAGCTGTTTTTT
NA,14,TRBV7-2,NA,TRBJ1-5,CASSSDSSNQPQHF,TGTGCCAGCAGCTCCGACAGCAGCAATCAGCCCCAGCATTTT
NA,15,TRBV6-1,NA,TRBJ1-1,CAGSKTQVLNTEAFF,TGCGCCGGATCTAAAACCCAGGTATTGAACACTGAAGCTTTCTTT
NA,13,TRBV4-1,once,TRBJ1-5,CASSQAVYQPQHF,TGCGCCAGCAGCCAGGCAGTTTATCAGCCCCAGCATTTT
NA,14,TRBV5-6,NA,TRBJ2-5,CASSLEGGLETQYF,TGTGCCAGCAGCTTGGAAGGGGGGCTAGAGACCCAGTACTTC
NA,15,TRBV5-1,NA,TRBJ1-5,CASSDGTQSNQPQHF,TGCGCCAGCAGCGACGGGACACAAAGCAATCAGCCCCAGCATTTT
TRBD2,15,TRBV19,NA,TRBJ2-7,CASSMGTSGSYEQYF,TGTGCCAGTAGTATGGGAACTAGCGGATCCTACGAGCAGTACTTC
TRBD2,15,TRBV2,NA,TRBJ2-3,CASRVAGGPPGTQYF,TGTGCCAGCAGGGTAGCGGGGGGGCCCCCCGGTACGCAGTATTTT
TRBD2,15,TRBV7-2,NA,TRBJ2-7,CATTHAGGNSYEQYF,TGTGCCACGACCCATGCGGGGGGGAATTCTTACGAGCAGTACTTC
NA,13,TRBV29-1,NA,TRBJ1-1,CSARDRGYTEAFF,TGCAGCGCCAGAGACAGAGGCTACACTGAAGCTTTCTTT
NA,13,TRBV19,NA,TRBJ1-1,CASSPRGETEAFF,TGTGCCAGTAGTCCGAGAGGGGAAACTGAAGCTTTCTTT